The 25 T cell receptor beta chains below all came from one sample that was sequenced in a study of a mutant IDH1 vaccine in newly diagnosed glioma. Indicated time point: week 23, last vaccination. The study gave 300 ug of mutant IDH1 20-mer peptide per vaccine dose, with topical imiquimod. Sequencing was performed with immunoSEQ multiplex PCR; in TCRdb, only in-frame clones are kept and a portion is missing. This table has roughly 50,000 clones, about three quarters appearing once. These receptors have no identified antigens. The input for sequencing was PBMCs, taken from a glioma patient whose treatment included an IDH1 peptide vaccine. These receptors were collected from a middle-aged woman with glioma. Some clones in this sample may be carry-over from other donors' samples.

V gene TRBV30 combines with J gene TRBJ1-1; weak D call: TRBD1 (5 bases). This CDR3 contains 13 residues. CDR1 and CDR2 from the germline V gene are GTSNPN and SVGIG (reference sequence). Trimming took off 5 bases at V and 1 base at J, with 11 bases between the two ends. In nucleotides, the CDR3 is TGTGCCTGGGTGGGGGGTGGGAACACTGAAGCTTTCTTT. This sequence encodes CAWVGGGNTEAFF.

The V call is TRBV5-4, the J call TRBJ2-2, with 9 bases identical to TRBD1. Germline V gene sequence: CDR1 SGHNT, CDR2 YYREEE (reference sequence). V trimming: 4 bases; J trimming: 4 bases; junction bases outside the gene matches: 8. The CDR3 has 16 amino acids. For the CDR3, the DNA is TGTGCCAGCAGCCCCTACCGACAGGGGGGCACCGGGGAGCTGTTTTTT. It codes for CASSPYRQGGTGELFF. Looking up the rest from reference TRBV5-4 and TRBJ2-2 gives the full variable domain: ETGVTQSPTHLIKTRGQQVTLRCSSQSGHNTVSWYQQALGQGPQFIFQYYREEENGRGNFPPRFSGLQFPNYSSELNVNALELDDSALYLCASSPYRQGGTGELFFGEGSRLTVL.

V and J are TRBV4-3 and TRBJ2-3; 13 positions match TRBD2. CDR1 is LGHNA and CDR2 is YSLEER in the germline V gene. CDR3 length: 15 residues. V gave up 0 bases and J gave up 9 bases; unmatched junction bases: 3. The CDR3 bases are TGCGCCAGCAGCCAAGAAGAACTAGCGGGGGGGACGCAGTATTTT. The encoded protein is CASSQEELAGGTQYF.

A single count supports this clone. The chain employs TRBV19 and TRBJ1-2; no clear D. With 2 bases removed from V and 0 bases from J, the gap between germline ends came to 7 bases. From germline, CDR1 is LNHDA and CDR2 SQIVND (reference sequence). CDR3 length: 14 residues. CDR3 in DNA: TGTGCCAGTAGTATATTTCCATCTAACTATGGCTACACCTTC. Its protein product is CASSIFPSNYGYTF.

The genes are TRBV4-3 and TRBJ2-3; weak D call: TRBD1 (6 bases). This CDR3 region has 17 residues. Germline assignment: CDR1 LGHNA and CDR2 YSLEER. Trimming took 0 bases from V and 2 from J, leaving 15 bases between them. The CDR3 region has the DNA TGCGCCAGCAGCCAAGATCTACAGGGTATCCTCACAGATACGCAGTATTTT. Amino acids: CASSQDLQGILTDTQYF.

The V call is TRBV5-1, the J call TRBJ1-1, with no clear D. Germline assignment: CDR1 SGHRS and CDR2 YFSETQ. With 0 bases removed from V and 2 bases from J, the gap between germline ends came to 8 bases. CDR3 length: 14 residues. CDR3 sequence: CASSLAATNTEAFF. The CDR3 nucleotides read TGCGCCAGCAGCTTGGCTGCCACCAACACTGAAGCTTTCTTT.

This clone was seen once. The chain uses TRBV7-2 and TRBJ1-1, with D tentatively TRBD1 (5 bases). CDR1 SGHTA and CDR2 FQGNSA come from the germline V gene. V was trimmed by 5 bases and J by 3 bases, leaving 13 bases between them. The CDR3 covers 14 residues. CDR3 sequence: CASSPRRGDTEAFF. The CDR3 coding sequence is TGTGCCAGCAGCCCAAGGAGGGGAGACACTGAAGCTTTCTTT.

The chain uses TRBV5-1 and TRBJ2-1, with TRBD2 matching 7 bases. Germline CDR1 is SGHRS and CDR2 is YFSETQ. J was trimmed by 4 bases and V by 3 bases; bases with no gene match: 13. This CDR3 has 17 residues. In DNA, the CDR3 is TGCGCCAGCAGCTCGCGGGGTGGAGCGGGGAGTTACAATGAGCAGTTCTTC. It is translated as CASSSRGGAGSYNEQFF.

A single count supports this clone. This chain uses TRBV29-1 with TRBJ1-3; 9 bases agree with TRBD1. The V gene end was trimmed by 3 bases and the J gene end by 2 bases; junction bases not matched to a gene: 14. This CDR3 has 18 residues. Germline V gene data show CDR1 as SQVTM and CDR2 as ANQGSEA. The CDR3 protein is CSVDSRDRVGGTGNTIYF. The CDR3 nucleotides are TGCAGCGTTGATTCCCGGGACAGGGTCGGAGGGACTGGAAACACCATATATTTT. Full variable domain (remainder filled in from reference TRBV29-1 and TRBJ1-3): SAVISQKPSRDICQRGTSLTIQCQVDSQVTMMFWYRQQPGQSLTLIATANQGSEATYESGFVIDKFPISRPNLTFSTLTVSNMSPEDSSIYLCSVDSRDRVGGTGNTIYFGEGSWLTVV.

The chain links TRBV6-1 to TRBJ2-5; D might be TRBD2 (6 bases). Germline lookup yields CDR1 MNHNS and CDR2 SASEGT. V was clipped by 6 bases and J by 7 bases, with 9 bases between them. CDR3 size: 11 residues. The CDR3 bases are TGTGCCAGCAGGCTGGGAGGGACCCAGTACTTC. This translates into CASRLGGTQYF.

This chain links TRBV5-1 with TRBJ1-6; D call uncertain. CDR1 is SGHRS, CDR2 YFSETQ, per germline. The V end lost 5 bases, the J end lost 5 bases, and 5 bases lay between the germline ends. This CDR3 comprises 12 residues. The DNA of the CDR3 is TGCGCCAGCAGTGAGAATAATTCACCCCTCCACTTT. Amino acid sequence: CASSENNSPLHF.

The CDR3 DNA is TGTGCCAGCAGCCCTCTGGACAGGGGTAATGAAAAACTGTTTTTT. It yields the protein CASSPLDRGNEKLFF. The chain links TRBV7-9 to TRBJ1-4; the match to TRBD1 covers 9 bases. Germline CDR1 is SEHNR and CDR2 is FQNEAQ (reference sequence). CDR3 size: 15 residues. After removal of 5 bases from V and 4 bases from J, the junction contained 5 bases not matched to a gene. The full variable domain, with the rest looked up from reference TRBV7-9 and TRBJ1-4, is DTGVSQNPRHKITKRGQNVTFRCDPISEHNRLYWYRQTLGQGPEFLTYFQNEAQLEKSRLLSDRFSAERPKGSFSTLEIQRTEQGDSAMYLCASSPLDRGNEKLFFGSGTQLSVL.

The genes are TRBV29-1 and TRBJ1-2; 7 bases are shared with TRBD1. Germline V gives CDR1 SQVTM, CDR2 ANQGSEA. This CDR3 has 13 amino acids. In DNA form, the CDR3 reads TGCAGTGTAACAGGGGAGTCTAACTATGGCTACACCTTC. Its translation is CSVTGESNYGYTF.

J is TRBJ2-7 and V is TRBV6-1; D may correspond to TRBD1 or TRBD2 (5 bases each). CDR3 length equals 12 residues. Germline V gives CDR1 MNHNS, CDR2 SASEGT. V lost 6 bases and J lost 6, with 12 bases in between. This chain's CDR3 is CASRTGPAEQYF. CDR3 bases: TGTGCCAGCAGGACGGGACCAGCCGAGCAGTACTTC.

The gene calls are TRBV7-9 and TRBJ2-7, with TRBD1 matching over 9 bases. CDR3 size: 14 residues. CDR1 is SEHNR, CDR2 FQNEAQ, per germline (reference sequence). V shed 1 base and J 5 bases; nucleotides not matched to a gene: 3. CDR3 bases: TGTGCCAGCAGCTTAGGAGGGACAGGGAACGAGCAGTACTTC. It encodes CASSLGGTGNEQYF.

The chain carries TRBV2 and TRBJ2-1; TRBD2 matches 13 bases. This CDR3 comprises 15 residues. Germline V gives CDR1 SNHLY, CDR2 FYNNEI. V trimming: 1 base; J trimming: 8 bases; junction bases outside the gene matches: 2. The CDR3 nucleotides read TGTGCCAGCAGTGAAGGGACTAGCGGGGGACATGAGCAGTTCTTC. Translation gives CASSEGTSGGHEQFF.

The chain joins TRBV6-5 to TRBJ1-1, with D possibly matching TRBD1 (5 bases). The CDR3 is 11 residues long. Looked up from germline, CDR1 is MNHEY and CDR2 is SVGAGI. Trimming took off 6 bases at V and 7 bases at J, with 9 bases between the two ends. The CDR3 sequence: CASRGVDEAFF. DNA for the CDR3: TGTGCCAGCAGGGGGGTGGATGAAGCTTTCTTT.

CDR3 residues: CASSQRTHNEQFF. In DNA form, the CDR3 reads TGTGCCAGCAGCCAGAGAACCCACAATGAGCAGTTCTTC. The gene calls are TRBV9 and TRBJ2-1; D unresolved. The CDR3 spans 13 residues. Trimming took off 4 bases at V and 5 bases at J, with 10 bases between the two ends. CDR1 and CDR2 (germline): SGDLS, YYNGEE.

About this clone: A junction boundary mismatches the germline segment, possibly from a read error. The rearrangement joins TRBV7-7 to TRBJ1-1, with D tentatively TRBD1 (6 bases). The CDR3 has 14 amino acids. Germline lookup yields CDR1 SSHAT and CDR2 FNYEAQ (reference sequence). The CDR3 is CASSPLRGAAEAFF. CDR3 nucleotide sequence: TGTGCTAGCAGCCCCCTACGGGGGGCCGCGGAAGCTTTCTTT.

The gene calls are TRBV7-2 and TRBJ2-2; perhaps TRBD2 as D (6 bases). V lost 5 bases and J lost 4, with 11 bases in between. The CDR3 sequence is 14 residues long. The germline V gene encodes CDR1 SGHTA and CDR2 FQGNSA. The DNA of the CDR3 is TGTGCCAGCAGCACCCAGGGAGGCACCGGGGAGCTGTTTTTT. Protein sequence: CASSTQGGTGELFF.

V and J are TRBV7-9 and TRBJ2-7; tentatively, D is TRBD2 (8 bases). Per germline, CDR1 SEHNR and CDR2 FQNEAQ (reference sequence). The CDR3 is made up of 17 amino acids. The ends were cut back, 6 bases at V and 2 bases at J, with 23 bases in the middle. The CDR3 reads CASSSGGARQGPYEQYF. In DNA form, the CDR3 reads TGTGCCAGCAGTTCCGGGGGGGCCCGACAGGGACCCTACGAGCAGTACTTC.

The chain uses TRBV6-4 and TRBJ2-2; D uncertain. Trimming stripped 6 bases from V and 3 bases from J, with 8 bases between. Germline-derived CDR1 and CDR2 are MRHNA and SNTAGT. The CDR3 covers 13 residues. The CDR3 loop reads CASSDKDTGELFF. The CDR3 DNA is TGTGCCAGCAGCGACAAGGACACCGGGGAGCTGTTTTTT.

The chain recombines TRBV15 with TRBJ2-3; D possibly uses TRBD1 or TRBD2 (5 bases each). Germline V gene sequence: CDR1 LNHNV, CDR2 YYDKDF (reference sequence). The CDR3 is 14 amino acids. The V gene lost 5 bases and the J gene lost 4 bases, with 13 bases spanning the gap. The CDR3 DNA reads TGTGCCACCAGCCTACCGGGACCCTCAGATACGCAGTATTTT. Its translation is CATSLPGPSDTQYF.

V is TRBV7-6 and J is TRBJ2-2, with D tentatively TRBD1 (6 bases). Germline CDR1 SGHVS, CDR2 FNYEAQ. The V gene lost 6 bases and the J gene lost 5 bases, with 13 bases spanning the gap. The CDR3 runs to 14 residues. Here the CDR3 reads CASSPLQGTGELFF. As DNA, the CDR3 is TGTGCCAGCAGTCCTCTACAGGGAACCGGGGAGCTGTTTTTT. The complete variable domain, with remaining parts taken from reference TRBV7-6 and TRBJ2-2, reads GAGVSQSPRYKVTKRGQDVALRCDPISGHVSLYWYRQALGQGPEFLTYFNYEAQQDKSGLPNDRFSAERPEGSISTLTIQRTEQRDSAMYRCASSPLQGTGELFFGEGSRLTVL.

The chain links TRBV5-4 to TRBJ1-2; 7 bases map to TRBD1. The V and J ends lost 0 bases and 3 bases, in that order; junction bases with no gene match: 8. This CDR3 has 16 amino acids. From germline, CDR1 is SGHNT and CDR2 YYREEE (reference sequence). The CDR3 sequence: CASSLGGGTGDYGYTF. The CDR3 bases are TGTGCCAGCAGCTTGGGTGGGGGAACAGGGGACTATGGCTACACCTTC.